Below, one T cell receptor beta chain is given with its context. These data are taken from a study of cytomegalovirus exposure and HLA in healthy donors. Trimming cost V 5 bases and J 0 bases, with 16 bases left between them. Germline V gene sequence: CDR1 MNHEY, CDR2 SMNVEV (reference sequence). The CDR3 has 16 amino acids. PCR used 60 Vbeta primers and 13 Jbeta primers. The data were produced by immunoSEQ multiplex PCR, yet TCRdb's version contains in-frame clones alone and is incomplete. The table records approximately 70,000 clones, about 80% of them present only once. Sequenced sample: PBMCs. This chain links TRBV27 with TRBJ1-1, with D perhaps matching TRBD1 (5 bases). This sequence originates from a man aged 55 to 70 in good health and CMV-seropositive. Written as DNA, the CDR3 is TGTGCCAGCAGTCGGGACGGTGGAGGGCTGAACACTGAAGCTTTCTTT. As protein: CASSRDGGGLNTEAFF.